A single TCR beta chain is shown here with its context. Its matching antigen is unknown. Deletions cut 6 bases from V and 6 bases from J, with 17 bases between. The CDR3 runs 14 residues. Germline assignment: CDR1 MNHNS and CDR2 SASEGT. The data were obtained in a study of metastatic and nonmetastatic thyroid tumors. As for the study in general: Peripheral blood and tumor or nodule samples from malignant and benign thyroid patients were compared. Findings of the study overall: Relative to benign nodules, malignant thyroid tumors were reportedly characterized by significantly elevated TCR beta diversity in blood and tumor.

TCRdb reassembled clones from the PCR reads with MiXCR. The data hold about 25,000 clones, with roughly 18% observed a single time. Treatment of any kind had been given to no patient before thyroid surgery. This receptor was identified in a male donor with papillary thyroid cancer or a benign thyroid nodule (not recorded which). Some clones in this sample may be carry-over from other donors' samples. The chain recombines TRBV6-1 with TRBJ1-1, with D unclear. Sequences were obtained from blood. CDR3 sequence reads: CASRASRRRAEAFF. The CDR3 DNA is TGTGCCAGCAGGGCTTCTCGGAGGAGGGCTGAAGCTTTCTTT.